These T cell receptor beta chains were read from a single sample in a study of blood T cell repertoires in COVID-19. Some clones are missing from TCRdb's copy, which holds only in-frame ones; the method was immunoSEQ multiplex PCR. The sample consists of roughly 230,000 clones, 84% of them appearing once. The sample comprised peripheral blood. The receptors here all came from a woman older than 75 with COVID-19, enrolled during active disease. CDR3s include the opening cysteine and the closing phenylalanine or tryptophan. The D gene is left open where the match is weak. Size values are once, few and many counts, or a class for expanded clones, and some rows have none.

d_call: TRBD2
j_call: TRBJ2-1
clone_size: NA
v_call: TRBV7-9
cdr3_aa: CASSLGMGGYNEQFF
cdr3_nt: TGTGCCAGCAGCTTAGGAATGGGGGGGTACAATGAGCAGTTCTTC

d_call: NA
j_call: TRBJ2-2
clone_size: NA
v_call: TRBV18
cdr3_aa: CASSWERGRDTGELFF
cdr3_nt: TGTGCCAGCTCTTGGGAACGGGGTCGAGACACCGGGGAGCTGTTTTTT

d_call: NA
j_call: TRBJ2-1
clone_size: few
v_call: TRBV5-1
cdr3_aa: CASSFESGSYNEQFF
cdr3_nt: TGCGCCAGCAGCTTTGAGTCTGGCTCCTACAATGAGCAGTTCTTC

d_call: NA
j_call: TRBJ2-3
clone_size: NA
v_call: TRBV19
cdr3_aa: CASGNTRAGPDTQYF
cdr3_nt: TGTGCCAGTGGCAACACGAGGGCAGGCCCAGATACGCAGTATTTT

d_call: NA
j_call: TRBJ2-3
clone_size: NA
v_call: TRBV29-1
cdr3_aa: CSVDRGKVTDTQYF
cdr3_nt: TGCAGCGTTGATCGAGGGAAAGTGACAGATACGCAGTATTTT

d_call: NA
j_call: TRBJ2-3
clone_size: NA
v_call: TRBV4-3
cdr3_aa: CASSHSGGTVPDTQYF
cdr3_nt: TGCGCCAGCAGCCACTCAGGCGGGACCGTGCCAGATACGCAGTATTTT

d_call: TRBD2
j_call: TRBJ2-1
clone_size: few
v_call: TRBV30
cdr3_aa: CAWSIGRGVNEQFF
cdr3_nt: TGTGCCTGGAGTATCGGGCGGGGGGTAAATGAGCAGTTCTTC

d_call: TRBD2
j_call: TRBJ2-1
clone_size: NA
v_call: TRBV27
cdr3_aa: CASSQGLAVYNEQFF
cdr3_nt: TGTGCCAGCAGTCAGGGACTAGCGGTCTACAATGAGCAGTTCTTC

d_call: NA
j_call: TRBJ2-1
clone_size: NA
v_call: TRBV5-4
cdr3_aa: CASSFDSGAYNEQFF
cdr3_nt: TGTGCCAGCAGCTTTGATAGCGGAGCCTACAATGAGCAGTTCTTC

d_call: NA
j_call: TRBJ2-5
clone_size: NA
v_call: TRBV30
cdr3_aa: CASLRLTGPTQYF
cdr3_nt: TGTGCCTCGTTACGATTGACAGGCCCTACCCAGTACTTC

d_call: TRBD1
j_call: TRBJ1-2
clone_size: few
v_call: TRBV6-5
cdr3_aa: CASSPTGNGYTF
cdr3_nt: TGTGCCAGCAGTCCGACAGGGAATGGCTACACCTTC

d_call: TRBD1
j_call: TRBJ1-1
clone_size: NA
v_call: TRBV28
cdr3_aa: CASSLLGQMNTEAFF
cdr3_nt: TGTGCCAGCAGTTTACTGGGACAGATGAACACTGAAGCTTTCTTT

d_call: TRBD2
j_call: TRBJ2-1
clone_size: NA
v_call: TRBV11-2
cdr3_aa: CASSLHAGGENEQFF
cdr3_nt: TGTGCCAGCAGCTTACACGCGGGGGGAGAGAATGAGCAGTTCTTC

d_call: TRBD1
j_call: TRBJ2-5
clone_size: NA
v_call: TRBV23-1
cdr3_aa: CASRYRGRETQYF
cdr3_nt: TGCGCCAGCAGATACAGGGGGAGGGAGACCCAGTACTTC

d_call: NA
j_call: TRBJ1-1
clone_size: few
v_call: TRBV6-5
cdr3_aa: CASSSAGLGATEAFF
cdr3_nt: TGTGCCAGCAGTTCCGCCGGCCTTGGAGCCACTGAAGCTTTCTTT

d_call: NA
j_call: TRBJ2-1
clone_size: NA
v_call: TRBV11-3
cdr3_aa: CASSQNSYNEQFF
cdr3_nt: TGTGCCAGCAGCCAGAACTCCTACAATGAGCAGTTCTTC

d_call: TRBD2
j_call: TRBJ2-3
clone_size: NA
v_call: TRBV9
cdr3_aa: CASSVASGGGTDTQYF
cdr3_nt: TGTGCCAGCAGCGTAGCTAGCGGGGGGGGGACAGATACGCAGTATTTT

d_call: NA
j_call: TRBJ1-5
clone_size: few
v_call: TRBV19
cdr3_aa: CASKDSRTRNQPQHF
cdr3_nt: TGTGCCAGCAAAGACAGCCGAACACGCAATCAGCCCCAGCATTTT

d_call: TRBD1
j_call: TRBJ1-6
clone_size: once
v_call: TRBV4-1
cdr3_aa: CASSPQGGASYNSPLHF
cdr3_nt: TGCGCCAGCAGCCCGCAGGGGGGCGCCTCCTATAATTCACCCCTCCACTTT

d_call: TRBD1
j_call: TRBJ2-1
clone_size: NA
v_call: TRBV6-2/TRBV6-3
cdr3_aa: CASSDHGTGANEQFF
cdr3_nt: TGTGCCAGCAGCGACCACGGGACAGGGGCCAATGAGCAGTTCTTC

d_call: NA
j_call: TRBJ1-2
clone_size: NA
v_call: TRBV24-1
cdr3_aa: CATSKRAGVEGYTF
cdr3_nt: TGTGCCACCAGTAAACGAGCAGGGGTAGAGGGCTACACCTTC

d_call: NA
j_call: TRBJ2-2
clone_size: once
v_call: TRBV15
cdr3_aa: CATSPSGTGELFF
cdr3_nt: TGTGCCACCAGCCCGTCGGGGACCGGGGAGCTGTTTTTT

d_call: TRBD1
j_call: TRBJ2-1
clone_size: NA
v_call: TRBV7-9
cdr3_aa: CASSSGGQGFAGEQFF
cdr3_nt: TGTGCCAGCAGCTCGGGGGGACAGGGGTTTGCCGGTGAGCAGTTCTTC

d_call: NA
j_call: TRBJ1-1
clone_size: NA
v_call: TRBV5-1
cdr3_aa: CASSYNRDLNTEAFF
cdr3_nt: TGCGCCAGCAGTTACAACAGGGATTTGAACACTGAAGCTTTCTTT

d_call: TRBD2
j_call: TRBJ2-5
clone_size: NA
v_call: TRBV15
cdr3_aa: CATSSPSGGAETQYF
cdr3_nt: TGTGCCACCAGCAGTCCTAGCGGGGGGGCGGAGACCCAGTACTTC

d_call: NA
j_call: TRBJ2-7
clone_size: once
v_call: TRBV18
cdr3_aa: CASSPDQNRVHEQYF
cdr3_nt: TGTGCCAGCTCACCAGACCAGAACAGGGTCCACGAGCAGTACTTC

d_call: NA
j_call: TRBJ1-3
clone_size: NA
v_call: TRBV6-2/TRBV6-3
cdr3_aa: CASSYFRGSSGNTIYF
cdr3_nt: TGTGCCAGCAGTTACTTCAGGGGCAGCTCTGGAAACACCATATATTTT

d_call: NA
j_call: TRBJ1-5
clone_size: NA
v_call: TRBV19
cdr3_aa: CASSMGGGWQPQHF
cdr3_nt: TGTGCCAGTAGTATGGGGGGGGGCTGGCAGCCCCAGCATTTT

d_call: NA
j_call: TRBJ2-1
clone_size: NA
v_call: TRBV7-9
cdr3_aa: CASSQRWVGGDEQFF
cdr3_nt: TGTGCCAGCAGCCAAAGATGGGTTGGCGGGGATGAGCAGTTCTTC

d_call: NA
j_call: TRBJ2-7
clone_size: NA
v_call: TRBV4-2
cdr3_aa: CASRPDYLGAYEQYF
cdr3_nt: TGTGCCAGCAGACCCGACTACCTCGGGGCCTACGAGCAGTACTTC

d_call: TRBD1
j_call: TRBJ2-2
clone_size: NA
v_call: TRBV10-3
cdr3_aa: CAISETGDTGELFF
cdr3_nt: TGTGCCATCAGTGAAACAGGGGACACCGGGGAGCTGTTTTTT

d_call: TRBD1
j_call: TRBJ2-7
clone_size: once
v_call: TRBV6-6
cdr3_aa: CASSYRGGRYEQYF
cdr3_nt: TGTGCCAGCAGTTACAGAGGGGGCAGGTACGAGCAGTACTTC

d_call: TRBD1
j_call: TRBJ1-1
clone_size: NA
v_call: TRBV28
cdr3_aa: CASSFSRTGPNEAFF
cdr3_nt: TGTGCCAGCAGTTTCTCTAGGACAGGGCCAAATGAAGCTTTCTTT

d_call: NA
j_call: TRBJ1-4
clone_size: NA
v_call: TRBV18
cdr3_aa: CASSPQGEKLFF
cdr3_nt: TGTGCCAGCTCACCCCAGGGTGAAAAACTGTTTTTT

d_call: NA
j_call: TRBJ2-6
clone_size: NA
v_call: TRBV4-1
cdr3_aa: CASSQAKRSTYSGANVLTF
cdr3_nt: TGCGCCAGCAGCCAGGCCAAGAGGAGTACATACTCTGGGGCCAACGTCCTGACTTTC

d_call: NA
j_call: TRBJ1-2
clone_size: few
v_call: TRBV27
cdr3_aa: CASSLGGGRGGYTF
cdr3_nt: TGTGCCAGCAGTTTAGGCGGGGGGCGAGGTGGCTACACCTTC

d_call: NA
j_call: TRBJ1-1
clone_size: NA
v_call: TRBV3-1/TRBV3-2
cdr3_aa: CASSLAMNTEAFF
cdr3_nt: TGTGCCAGCAGCCTCGCTATGAACACTGAAGCTTTCTTT

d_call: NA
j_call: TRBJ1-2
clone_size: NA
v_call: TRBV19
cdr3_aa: CASSTIRDGYTF
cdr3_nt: TGTGCCAGTAGTACCATAAGAGATGGCTACACCTTC

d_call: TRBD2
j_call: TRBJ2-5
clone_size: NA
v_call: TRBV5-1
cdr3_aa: CASSLFSGSQETQYF
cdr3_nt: TGCGCCAGCAGCTTGTTCAGCGGGAGTCAAGAGACCCAGTACTTC

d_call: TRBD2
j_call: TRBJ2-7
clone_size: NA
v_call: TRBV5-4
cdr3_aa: CASSLGSSGGTYEQYF
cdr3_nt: TGTGCCAGCAGCTTGGGATCTAGCGGGGGAACCTACGAGCAGTACTTC

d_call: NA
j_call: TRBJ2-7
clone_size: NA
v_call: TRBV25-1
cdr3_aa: CASSEQGFEQYF
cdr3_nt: TGTGCCAGCAGTGAACAGGGTTTTGAGCAGTACTTC

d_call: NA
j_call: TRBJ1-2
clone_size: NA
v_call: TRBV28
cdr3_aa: CASRGGYGYTF
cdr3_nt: TGTGCCAGCAGGGGGGGCTATGGCTACACCTTC

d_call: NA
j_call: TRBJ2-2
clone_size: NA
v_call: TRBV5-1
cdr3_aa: CASSLQANTGELFF
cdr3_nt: TGCGCCAGCAGCTTACAGGCGAACACCGGGGAGCTGTTTTTT

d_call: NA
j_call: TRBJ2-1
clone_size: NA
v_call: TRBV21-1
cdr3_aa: CASPIKTSGGINEQFF
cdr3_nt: TGTGCCAGCCCGATTAAGACTAGCGGGGGGATCAATGAGCAGTTCTTC

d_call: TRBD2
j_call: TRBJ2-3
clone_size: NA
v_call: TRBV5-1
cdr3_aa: CASSVLAGGGSTDTQYF
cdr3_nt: TGCGCCAGCAGCGTCCTAGCGGGGGGCGGGAGCACAGATACGCAGTATTTT

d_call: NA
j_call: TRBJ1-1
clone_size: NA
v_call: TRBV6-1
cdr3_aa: CASSERERNTEAFF
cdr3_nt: TGTGCCAGCAGTGAACGGGAAAGGAACACTGAAGCTTTCTTT